This T cell receptor (beta chain) was captured by sequencing in a study of spatial heterogeneity in lung cancer. Study details: When follow-up PBMC samples existed, they were sequenced (at a median of roughly 2 years after resection). A consistent excess of beta-chain over alpha-chain sequences was detected.

General study points: Ubiquitous expanded tumor TCRs were seen in blood more at resection than at follow-up.

This CDR3 contains 12 residues. Trimming cost V 6 bases and J 9 bases, with 15 bases left between them. Germline V gives CDR1 SQVTM, CDR2 ANQGSEA. This clonotype has at least ten counts. Its antigen is not known. Individually, TCR cDNA molecules were each labelled with a unique molecular identifier. TCRdb redid the calling of the 5' RACE reads with MiXCR, one entry per CDR3 protein. The sample records 95,000 to 130,000 distinct CDR3 sequences, about 12% being singletons. As to time point: blood at routine non-recurrence follow-up after resection. Tumor, nontumor lung or frozen PBMC supplied whole RNA that was sequenced unsorted.

Material: PBMCs, obtained at follow-up. This TCR was sampled from a male donor with early-stage non-small cell lung cancer. The rearrangement joins TRBV29-1 to TRBJ2-4; D is possibly TRBD2 (5 bases). The DNA of the CDR3 is TGCAGCGTCGCCCACGGGAAGGGCATTCAGTACTTC. It yields the protein CSVAHGKGIQYF.